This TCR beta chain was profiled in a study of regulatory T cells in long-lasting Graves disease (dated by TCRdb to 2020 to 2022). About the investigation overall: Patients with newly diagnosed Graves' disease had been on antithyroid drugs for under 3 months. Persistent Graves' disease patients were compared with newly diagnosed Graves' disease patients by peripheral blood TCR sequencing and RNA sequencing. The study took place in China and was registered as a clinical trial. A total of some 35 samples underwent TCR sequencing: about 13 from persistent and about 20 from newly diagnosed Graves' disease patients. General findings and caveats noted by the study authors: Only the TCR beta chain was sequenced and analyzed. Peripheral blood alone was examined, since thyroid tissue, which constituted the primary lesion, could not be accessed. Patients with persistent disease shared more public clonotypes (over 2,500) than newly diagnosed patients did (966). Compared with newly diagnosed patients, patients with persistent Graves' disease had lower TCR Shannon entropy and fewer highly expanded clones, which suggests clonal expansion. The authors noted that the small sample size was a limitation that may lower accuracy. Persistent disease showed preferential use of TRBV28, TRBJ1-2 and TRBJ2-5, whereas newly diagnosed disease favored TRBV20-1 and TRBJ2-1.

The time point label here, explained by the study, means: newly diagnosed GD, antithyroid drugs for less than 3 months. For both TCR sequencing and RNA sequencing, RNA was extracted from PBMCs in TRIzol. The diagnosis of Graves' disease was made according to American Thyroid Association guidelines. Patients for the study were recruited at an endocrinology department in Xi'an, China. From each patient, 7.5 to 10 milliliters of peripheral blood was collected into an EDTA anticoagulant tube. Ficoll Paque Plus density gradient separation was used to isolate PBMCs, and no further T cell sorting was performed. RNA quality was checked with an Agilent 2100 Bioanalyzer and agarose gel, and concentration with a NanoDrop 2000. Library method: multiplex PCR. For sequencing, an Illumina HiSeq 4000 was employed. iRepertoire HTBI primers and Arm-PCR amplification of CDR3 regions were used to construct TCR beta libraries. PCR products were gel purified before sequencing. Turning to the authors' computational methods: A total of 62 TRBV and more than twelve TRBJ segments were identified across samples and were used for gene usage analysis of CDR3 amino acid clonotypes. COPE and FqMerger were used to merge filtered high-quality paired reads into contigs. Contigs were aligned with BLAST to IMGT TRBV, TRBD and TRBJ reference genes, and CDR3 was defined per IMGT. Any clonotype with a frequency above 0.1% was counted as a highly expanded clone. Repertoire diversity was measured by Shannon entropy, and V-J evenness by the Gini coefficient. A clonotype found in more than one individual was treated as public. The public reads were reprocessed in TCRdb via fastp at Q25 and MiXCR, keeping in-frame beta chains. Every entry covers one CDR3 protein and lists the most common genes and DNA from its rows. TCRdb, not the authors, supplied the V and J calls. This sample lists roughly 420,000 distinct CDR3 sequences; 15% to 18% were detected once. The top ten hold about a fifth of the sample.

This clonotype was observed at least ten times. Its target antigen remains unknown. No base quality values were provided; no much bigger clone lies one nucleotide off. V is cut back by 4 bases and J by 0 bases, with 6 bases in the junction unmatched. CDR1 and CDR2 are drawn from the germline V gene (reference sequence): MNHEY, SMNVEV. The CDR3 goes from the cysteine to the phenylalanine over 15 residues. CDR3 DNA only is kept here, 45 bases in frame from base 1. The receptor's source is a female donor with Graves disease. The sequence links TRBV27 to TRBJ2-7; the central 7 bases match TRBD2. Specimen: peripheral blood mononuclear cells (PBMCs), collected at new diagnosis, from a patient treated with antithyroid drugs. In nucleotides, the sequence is TGTGCCAGCAGTTACACTAGCGCACCCTCCTACGAGCAGTACTTC. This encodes CASSYTSAPSYEQYF.